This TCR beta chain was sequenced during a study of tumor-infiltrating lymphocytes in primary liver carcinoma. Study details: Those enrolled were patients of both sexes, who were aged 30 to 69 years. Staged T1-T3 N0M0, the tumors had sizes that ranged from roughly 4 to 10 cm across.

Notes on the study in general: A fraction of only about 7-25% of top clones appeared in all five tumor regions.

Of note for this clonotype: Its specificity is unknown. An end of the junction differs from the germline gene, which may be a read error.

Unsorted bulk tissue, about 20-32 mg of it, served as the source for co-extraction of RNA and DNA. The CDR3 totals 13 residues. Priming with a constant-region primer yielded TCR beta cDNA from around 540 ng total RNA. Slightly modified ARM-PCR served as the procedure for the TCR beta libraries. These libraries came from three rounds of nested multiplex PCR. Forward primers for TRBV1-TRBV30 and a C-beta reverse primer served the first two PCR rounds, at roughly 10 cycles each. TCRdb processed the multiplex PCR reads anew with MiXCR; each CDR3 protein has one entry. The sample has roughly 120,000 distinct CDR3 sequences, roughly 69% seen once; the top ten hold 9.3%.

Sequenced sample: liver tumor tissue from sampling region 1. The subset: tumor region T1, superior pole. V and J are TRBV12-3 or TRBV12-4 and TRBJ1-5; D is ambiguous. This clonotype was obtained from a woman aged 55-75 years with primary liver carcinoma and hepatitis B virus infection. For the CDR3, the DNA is TGTGTCAGCGGTTTTGACAGCAATCAGCCCCAGCATTTT. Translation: CVSGFDSNQPQHF.